This T cell receptor beta chain derives from a study of cytomegalovirus exposure and HLA in healthy donors. 13 Jbeta primers and 60 Vbeta primers were used for the PCR. Profiled with immunoSEQ multiplex PCR; TCRdb holds only in-frame clones, not every one. The sample contains 90,000 to 120,000 clones, around three quarters of which appear only once. There are 15 residues in the CDR3. Germline-derived CDR1 and CDR2 are MNHEY and SMNVEV (reference sequence). V was pared by 1 base and J by 6 bases, with 3 bases of the junction left unmatched. On this clone itself: Its antigen is unknown.

Overall study results and limits: Per a prior analysis, the majority of TCR beta V segments were productive roughly 90% or roughly 30% of the time.

This sequence joins TRBV27 and TRBJ2-1, with TRBD2 identical over 10 bases. Specimen: PBMCs. This TCR was sampled from a woman aged 40 to 55 in good health and CMV-seronegative. The chain's CDR3 is CASSLFPSGSNEQFF. CDR3 bases: TGTGCCAGCAGTTTATTTCCTAGCGGGAGCAATGAGCAGTTCTTC.